This T cell receptor beta chain was sequenced during a study of OX40 agonist ivuxolimab in advanced cancers. The CDR3 length is 13 residues. Trimming cost V 0 bases and J 8 bases, with 11 bases left between them. Germline V lookup: CDR1 SGHNT, CDR2 YYREEE (reference sequence). Assay used: immunoSEQ multiplex PCR; TCRdb lists only in-frame clones, some missing. The sample holds some 80,000 clones; about four fifths are singletons and the top ten take approximately 7%. J is TRBJ1-2 and V is TRBV5-4; D possibly corresponds to TRBD1 (5 bases). The receptor was derived from an adult with an advanced solid tumor such as melanoma, head and neck, liver or kidney cancer. Sample: CD4+ or CD8+ T cells sorted from blood, taken in a trial of the OX40 agonist ivuxolimab. CDR3 nucleotides: TGTGCCAGCAGCTTGGCAGGGCGGGACGGCTACACCTTC. Protein: CASSLAGRDGYTF. The variable domain in full, with the rest retrieved from reference TRBV5-4 and TRBJ1-2, is ETGVTQSPTHLIKTRGQQVTLRCSSQSGHNTVSWYQQALGQGPQFIFQYYREEENGRGNFPPRFSGLQFPNYSSELNVNALELDDSALYLCASSLAGRDGYTFGSGTRLTVV.